The 27 T cell receptor beta chains below come from one sample, sequenced in a study of tumor and adjacent non-tumor tissue in lung cancer. The library came from three nested PCR rounds adapted from ARM-PCR protocols. TCRdb passed the multiplex PCR reads through MiXCR, listing each CDR3 protein once. The profile shows some 80,000 distinct CDR3 sequences, approximately 73% of them singletons. This sample's RNA came from whole unsorted tissue. More than 3 cm separated this lung sample from the edge of the tumor. The specimen was distant non-tumor lung tissue. All receptors derive from a woman aged 45 to 65 with non-small cell lung cancer.

As to this clonotype: As the CDR3 is not closed by the conserved phenylalanine or tryptophan, this likely results from a read error. The chain joins TRBV4-1 to TRBJ2-5; TRBD2 is a possible D gene (5 bases). From germline, CDR1 is MGHRA and CDR2 YSYEKL. The CDR3 loop spans 12 amino acids. In nucleotides, the CDR3 is TGCGCTAGCAGCCAAGGAGGAGAGACCCAGTACATC. Translating it yields CASSQGGETQYI.

This clonotype has just a few counts. The V call is TRBV11-2, the J call TRBJ1-2, with D perhaps TRBD1 (6 bases). The CDR3 contains 15 residues. Germline CDR1 reads SGHAT; CDR2 reads FQNNGV. Between the trimmed V and J ends, which lost 9 bases and 4 bases, there was a span of 21 bases. CDR3 sequence reads: CASISRHEGGYGYTF. The DNA for the CDR3 is TGTGCCAGTATCTCACGACACGAGGGGGGCTATGGCTACACCTTC.

The chain recombines TRBV11-2 with TRBJ1-3, with D hard to call. CDR1 is SGHAT, CDR2 FQNNGV, per germline. The length of the CDR3 is 15 residues. In DNA, the CDR3 is TGTGTCAGAAGCGCGGGCATGAACTCTGGAAACACCATATATTTT. This sequence encodes CVRSAGMNSGNTIYF.

Concerning this clonotype: A read error may produce the germline difference seen at one junction end. V is TRBV6-6 and J is TRBJ1-1, with no clear D. The CDR3 covers 14 residues. Germline V gives CDR1 MNHNY, CDR2 SVGAGI (reference sequence). The CDR3 here is CASSGRGSGTGAFF. DNA of the CDR3: TGTGCCAGCAGCGGTAGAGGGTCGGGCACTGGAGCTTTCTTT.

Notes on this clonotype: One base away lies a much larger clone, so this may be a sequencing read error. The chain carries TRBV2 and TRBJ2-1, with 8 nucleotides matching TRBD2. Germline V gene sequence: CDR1 SNHLY, CDR2 FYNNEI. The CDR3 is 15 amino acids. V gave up 4 bases and J gave up 9 bases; unmatched junction bases: 11. The DNA for the CDR3 is TGTGCCAGCAGTGCCTGCGGGAGCAGCGGGGGTGAGCAGTTCTTC. Protein: CASSACGSSGGEQFF.

This clonotype was seen many times. This sequence joins TRBV20-1 and TRBJ2-1; 11 bases map to TRBD2. Germline CDR1 DFQATT, CDR2 SNEGSKA (reference sequence). The CDR3 contains 15 residues. The ends lost 5 bases at V and 6 bases at J; junction bases unmatched: 9. DNA of the CDR3: TGCAGTGCTCACACTCTAGCGGGAGGCGCCAATGAGCAGTTCTTC. Translation gives CSAHTLAGGANEQFF.

This clonotype was counted many times. One end of the junction does not line up with germline, which may come from a read error. The rearrangement joins TRBV5-1 to TRBJ1-1; D is unresolved. The CDR3 spans 11 residues. CDR1 and CDR2 from the germline V gene are SGHRS and YFSETQ. The CDR3 spells CASSMTGPLIF. The CDR3 DNA reads TGCGCCAGCAGCATGACCGGGCCTTTAATCTTT.

About this clonotype itself: This CDR3 is missing its conserved last phenylalanine or tryptophan, likely due to a read error. This chain uses TRBV16 with TRBJ1-5; tentative D call: TRBD1 (6 bases). V shed 0 bases and J shed 7 bases, with 10 bases lying between them. The CDR3 has 14 amino acids. The V gene's germline CDR1 is KGHSY and CDR2 FQNENV. The CDR3 nucleotides are TGTGCCAGCAGCCAATCATCAGGGGTCCAGCCCCAGCATTTA. This gives the protein CASSQSSGVQPQHL.

With respect to this clonotype: At one boundary the junction diverges from the germline segment, which might be a read error. This chain uses TRBV29-1 with TRBJ2-7, with TRBD2 identical over 10 bases. Germline-derived CDR1 and CDR2 are SQVTM and ANQGSEA. This CDR3 contains 14 residues. The CDR3 protein is CIFISGGAIHEQYF. CDR3 coding DNA: TGCATCTTCATCAGCGGGGGGGCAATCCACGAGCAGTACTTT.

As for this clonotype: The missing conserved phenylalanine or tryptophan at the end of this CDR3 makes a read error likely. The gene calls are TRBV13 and TRBJ1-1; D might be TRBD1 (6 bases). The V gene's germline CDR1 is PRHDT and CDR2 FYEKMQ (reference sequence). This CDR3 has 14 amino acids. The V end lost 6 bases, the J end lost 0 bases, and 11 bases lay between the germline ends. The CDR3 nucleotides are TGTGCCAGCAGGTTGGGACACTTGAACACTGAAGCTTTCCTT. The encoded protein is CASRLGHLNTEAFL.

In regard to this clonotype: Just one base apart from a much larger clone, this may be a read error. The chain has TRBV5-1 and TRBJ2-7, with 7 bases matching TRBD2. The CDR3 has 15 residues. Germline loops: CDR1 SGHRS, CDR2 YFSETQ. This CDR3 is CTSSLASGRPYEQYF. Here the CDR3 DNA reads TGCACCAGCAGCTTGGCTAGCGGAAGACCTTACGAGCAGTACTTC.

The gene calls are TRBV12-3 or TRBV12-4 and TRBJ1-5; D gene ambiguous. The J call is uncertain, as TRBJ2-3 better fits the DNA end. The CDR3 loop spans 13 amino acids. CDR3 nucleotide sequence: TGTGCCAGCAAGGGCAAGGGCAATCAGCCCCAGTATTTT. This sequence encodes CASKGKGNQPQYF.

A note on this clonotype: The germline gene is not matched at one end of the junction; a read error may be the cause. The chain links TRBV11-2 to TRBJ2-1, with TRBD2 matching 8 bases. The CDR3 is 14 residues long. Germline V gene lookup returns CDR1 SGHAT and CDR2 FQNNGV. As DNA, the CDR3 is TGTCCCAGCAGCTTAGAAGCGGGAGTTAATGATCAATTCTTC. Residues: CPSSLEAGVNDQFF.

Details on this clonotype: A junction end diverges from the germline sequence, so it may reflect a read error. The V call is TRBV12-3 or TRBV12-4, the J call TRBJ2-1; 9 bases are a match to TRBD2. The CDR3 is 15 amino acids. The CDR3 region has the DNA TGTGCCAGCAGTTTAGAGACTAGCGGATACAGTGAGCAGTTTTTC. Encoded protein: CASSLETSGYSEQFF.

This clonotype was recorded a few times. V gene TRBV7-9 combines with J gene TRBJ1-1; D possibly corresponds to TRBD1 (6 bases). CDR1 SEHNR and CDR2 FQNEAQ come from the germline V gene (reference sequence). This CDR3 has 14 residues. Trimming stripped 1 base from V and 4 bases from J, with 10 bases between. The CDR3 spells CASSLGGGGTEAFF. The DNA of the CDR3 is TGTGCCAGCAGCTTAGGTGGGGGCGGCACTGAAGCTTTCTTT.

On this clonotype: Given the absence of the conserved phenylalanine or tryptophan at the CDR3 end, a read error is likely. The limits of the CDR3 on the DNA are not certain, so only TCRdb's listed CDR3 is given. The gene calls are TRBV11-1 and TRBJ2-1. The CDR3 region is 13 residues in length, termini included. Germline V CDR1 and CDR2: SGHAT, FQDESV (reference sequence). The CDR3 loop is CASSAADYNEQLS.

Points on this clonotype: A much larger clone is a single base away; this may be a read error. The genes are TRBV7-8 and TRBJ1-2; D not certain. Germline CDR1 is SGHVS and CDR2 is FQNEAQ. The CDR3 is 14 amino acids. The CDR3 sequence is CVSSLLEFNYGYTF. CDR3 nucleotides: TGTGTCAGCAGCTTATTGGAGTTCAACTATGGCTACACCTTC.

As concerns this clonotype: This may be a read error, as it is one base from a much larger clone. The chain couples TRBV5-1 to TRBJ1-5; D might be TRBD1 (5 bases). CDR3 length equals 14 residues. V dropped 0 bases and J dropped 6 bases, with 10 bases sitting between them. Germline assignment: CDR1 SGHRS and CDR2 YFSETQ. The chain's CDR3 is CASSLAGNSQPQHF. DNA for the CDR3: TGCGCCAGCAGCTTGGCAGGGAACAGTCAGCCCCAGCATTTT. The entire variable domain, with the rest obtained from reference TRBV5-1 and TRBJ1-5, is as follows: KAGVTQTPRYLIKTRGQQVTLSCSPISGHRSVSWYQQTPGQGLQFLFEYFSETQRNKGNFPGRFSGRQFSNSRSEMNVSTLELGDSALYLCASSLAGNSQPQHFGDGTRLSIL.

This clonotype was detected a few times. A much larger clone sits a single nucleotide away, making a read error possible. The chain links TRBV7-8 to TRBJ1-1; 7 bases match TRBD1. The CDR3 consists of 13 residues. Germline assignment: CDR1 SGHVS and CDR2 FQNEAQ. The CDR3 spells CVSSWDSFTEAFF. DNA of the CDR3: TGTGTCAGCAGCTGGGACAGCTTCACTGAAGCTTTCTTT.

This clonotype was picked up one time. The J gene is TRBJ2-7, the V gene TRBV29-1; 12 bases match TRBD2. The CDR3 loop spans 16 amino acids. After removal of 1 base from V and 7 bases from J, the junction contained 11 bases not matched to a gene. From germline, CDR1 is SQVTM and CDR2 ANQGSEA. CDR3: CSVEAPSGRAPHEQYF. The CDR3 coding sequence is TGCAGCGTTGAAGCCCCTAGCGGGAGGGCCCCCCATGAGCAGTACTTC.

Concerning this clonotype itself: One junction end does not reproduce the germline sequence, and a read error may be involved. The chain combines TRBV6-2 or TRBV6-3 with TRBJ2-3; D possibly corresponds to TRBD2 (7 bases). The CDR3 consists of 16 residues. Germline loops: CDR1 MNHEY, CDR2 SVGEGT. The CDR3 here is CARSWGPSGNSDTQYF. The CDR3 DNA sequence: TGTGCCAGAAGTTGGGGGCCTAGCGGAAACTCAGATACGCAGTATTTT.

V usage is TRBV29-1 and J usage is TRBJ2-3; D is perhaps TRBD1 (6 bases). Deletions cut 6 bases from V and 4 bases from J, with 20 bases between. The CDR3 runs to 15 residues. CDR1 SQVTM and CDR2 ANQGSEA come from the germline V gene. The CDR3 region is CSVSYQVPGADTQYF. The CDR3 DNA reads TGCAGCGTCTCATACCAGGTGCCAGGGGCAGATACGCAGTATTTT.

The V gene is TRBV20-1, the J gene TRBJ2-7; D is possibly TRBD2 (5 bases). From germline, CDR1 is DFQATT and CDR2 SNEGSKA (reference sequence). The V gene lost 3 bases and the J gene lost 9 bases, with 27 bases spanning the gap. The CDR3 length is 16 residues. The CDR3 sequence: CSARDPSVHLQSGQYF. The CDR3 DNA is TGCAGTGCTAGGGATCCCTCGGTACACCTCCAAAGCGGGCAGTACTTC.

This clonotype was seen ten or more times. This chain connects TRBV11-3 to TRBJ2-3; perhaps TRBD2 as D (5 bases). Looked up from germline, CDR1 is SGHNT and CDR2 is YENEEA. The length of the CDR3 is 16 residues. The V end lost 4 bases, the J end lost 0 bases, and 14 bases lay between the germline ends. The CDR3 protein is CASSSGLADSTDTQYF. As DNA, the CDR3 is TGTGCCAGCAGCTCCGGGCTAGCAGATAGCACAGATACGCAGTATTTT.

As for this clonotype: Compared with germline, one end of the junction differs, possibly owing to a read error. The chain uses TRBV6-5 and TRBJ2-7; tentatively, D is TRBD1 or TRBD2 (5 bases each). The CDR3 has 15 amino acids. Germline V lookup: CDR1 MNHEY, CDR2 SVGAGI. The DNA for the CDR3 is TGTGCTAGCAGAGGGGATCGGGATCCTTCCTACAAGCAGTACTTC. It is translated as CASRGDRDPSYKQYF.

The rearrangement uses TRBV12-3 or TRBV12-4 and TRBJ1-1; 7 bases map to TRBD1. J lost 1 base, V lost 6 bases, and 5 bases had no gene match. The CDR3 spans 14 residues. CDR3 amino acids: CASSPQGKNTEAFF. Here the CDR3 DNA reads TGTGCCAGCAGCCCACAGGGGAAGAACACTGAAGCTTTCTTT.

In regard to this clonotype: One end of the junction varies from germline; a read error may be responsible. The chain uses TRBV5-1 and TRBJ2-7; 11 bases agree with TRBD1. This CDR3 contains 16 residues. CDR1 is SGHRS and CDR2 is YFSETQ in the germline V gene. The CDR3 DNA sequence: TGCGTCAGCAGCTTGGCCGGGACAGGGGGTCCCTACGAGCAGTACTTC. Translation: CVSSLAGTGGPYEQYF. The complete variable domain, with remaining parts taken from reference TRBV5-1 and TRBJ2-7, reads KAGVTQTPRYLIKTRGQQVTLSCSPISGHRSVSWYQQTPGQGLQFLFEYFSETQRNKGNFPGRFSGRQFSNSRSEMNVSTLELGDSALYLCVSSLAGTGGPYEQYFGPGTRLTVT.